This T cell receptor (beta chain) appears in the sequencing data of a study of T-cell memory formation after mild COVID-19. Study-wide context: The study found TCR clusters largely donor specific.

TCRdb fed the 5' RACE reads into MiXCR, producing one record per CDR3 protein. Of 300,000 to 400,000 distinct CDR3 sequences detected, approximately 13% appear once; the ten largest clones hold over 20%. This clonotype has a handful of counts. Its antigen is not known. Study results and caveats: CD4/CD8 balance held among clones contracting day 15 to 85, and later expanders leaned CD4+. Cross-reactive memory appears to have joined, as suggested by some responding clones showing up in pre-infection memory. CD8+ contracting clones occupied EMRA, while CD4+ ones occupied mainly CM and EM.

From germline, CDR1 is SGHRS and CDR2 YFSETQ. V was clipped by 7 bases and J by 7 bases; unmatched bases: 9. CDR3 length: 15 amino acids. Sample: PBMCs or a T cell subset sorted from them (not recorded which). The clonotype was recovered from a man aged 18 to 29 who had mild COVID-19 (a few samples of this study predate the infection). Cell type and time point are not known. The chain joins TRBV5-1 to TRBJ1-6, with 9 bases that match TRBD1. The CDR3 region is CASRNWDRVNSPLHF. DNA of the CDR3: TGCGCCAGCCGAAACTGGGACAGGGTGAATTCACCCCTCCACTTT.